Below, 12 T cell receptor beta chains from the same sample are listed, as sequenced in a study of control samples from healthy donors and cancer patients. The table came from immunoSEQ multiplex PCR; TCRdb's copy has only in-frame clones and leaves some out. Of 150,000 to 200,000 clones in the sample, 91% were seen once. The sequenced sample was blood. The source is a woman aged 25 to 39 in good health.

A few counts support this clone. The chain combines TRBV2 with TRBJ2-7, with 9 bases matching TRBD1. Germline CDR1 reads SNHLY; CDR2 reads FYNNEI. The CDR3 is 14 amino acids. Unmatched junction bases numbered 8, after V lost 5 bases and J lost 6 bases. CDR3 loop: CASSPGQGSFEQYF. As DNA, the CDR3 is TGTGCCAGCAGTCCGGGACAGGGCTCGTTCGAGCAGTACTTC.

The rearrangement uses TRBV2 and TRBJ2-7, with TRBD1 matching 10 bases. Germline V CDR1 and CDR2: SNHLY, FYNNEI. This CDR3 has 14 residues. J was trimmed by 2 bases and V by 5 bases; bases with no gene match: 3. The CDR3 loop reads CASSYGTGAYEQYF. CDR3 DNA: TGTGCCAGCAGTTACGGGACAGGGGCCTACGAGCAGTACTTC.

The V call is TRBV25-1, the J call TRBJ2-3; D is possibly TRBD1 (6 bases). The ends were cut back, 5 bases at V and 0 bases at J, with 12 bases in the middle. Germline loops: CDR1 MGHDK, CDR2 SYGVNS. The CDR3 spans 15 residues. CDR3 sequence reads: CASSHRDISTDTQYF. CDR3 DNA sequence: TGTGCCAGCAGTCACCGGGACATAAGCACAGATACGCAGTATTTT.

The CDR3 loop is CSVELTAGNTIYF. The CDR3 region has the DNA TGCAGCGTTGAGCTCACAGCTGGAAACACCATATATTTT. The chain combines TRBV29-1 with TRBJ1-3; D gene unclear. Germline loops: CDR1 SQVTM, CDR2 ANQGSEA. Trimming left V 3 bases short and J 2 bases short, with 8 bases between. There are 13 residues in the CDR3.

The genes are TRBV6-2 or TRBV6-3 and TRBJ2-1; D gene ambiguous. The germline V gene encodes CDR1 MNHEY and CDR2 SVGEGT. The CDR3 contains 13 residues. Trimming took 0 bases from V and 4 from J, leaving 4 bases between them. The CDR3 DNA follows: TGTGCCAGCAGTTACTCACGGTACAATGAGCAGTTCTTC. The encoded protein is CASSYSRYNEQFF.

This chain joins TRBV5-1 and TRBJ1-2; weak D call: TRBD1 (6 bases). With 0 bases removed from V and 6 bases from J, the gap between germline ends came to 12 bases. CDR1 and CDR2 from the germline V gene are SGHRS and YFSETQ. The CDR3 has 14 residues. CDR3 DNA sequence: TGCGCCAGCAGCTTGGCCGGTTCAGGGGATGGCTACACCTTC. It codes for CASSLAGSGDGYTF.

The CDR3 here is CASSLGRDSGYTF. CDR3 nucleotides: TGTGCCAGCAGCTTAGGCAGGGATTCTGGCTACACCTTC. The chain employs TRBV7-3 and TRBJ1-2, with D possibly being TRBD1 (5 bases). Trimming left V 2 bases short and J 7 bases short, with 11 bases between. Per germline, CDR1 SGHTA and CDR2 FQGTGA. This CDR3 comprises 13 residues.

V is TRBV3-1 (or the pseudogene TRBV3-2) and J is TRBJ2-2; 10 bases map to TRBD2. This CDR3 region has 15 residues. Germline CDR1 is LGHDT and CDR2 is YNNKEL (reference sequence). Trimming at V came to 5 bases and at J to 1 base, leaving 1 base not matched to a gene. This chain's CDR3 is CASSWTSGNTGELFF. The CDR3 DNA follows: TGTGCCAGCAGCTGGACTAGCGGGAACACCGGGGAGCTGTTTTTT.

A word on this clone: The sample contains more than one DNA sequence encoding this CDR3. The rearrangement joins TRBV12-3 or TRBV12-4 to TRBJ2-7; perhaps TRBD1 as D (5 bases). The CDR3 extends over 13 amino acids. V lost 3 bases, J lost 3 bases, and 9 bases lay in between. Written as DNA, the CDR3 is TGTGCCAGCAGTTTTGGTACAGGCTACGAGCAGTACTTC. This codes for CASSFGTGYEQYF.

This chain uses TRBV7-8 with TRBJ1-5; 7 positions match TRBD1. Germline-derived CDR1 and CDR2 are SGHVS and FQNEAQ. The ends lost 5 bases at V and 1 base at J; junction bases unmatched: 2. The CDR3 is 14 residues long. The CDR3 reads CASSDRESNQPQHF. The CDR3 nucleotides read TGTGCCAGCAGCGACAGGGAGAGCAATCAGCCCCAGCATTTT.

This clone was counted at least ten times. Other DNA sequences from this sample encode an identical CDR3 as well. The J gene is TRBJ2-2, the V gene TRBV6-1; D uncertain. This CDR3 is built from 13 residues. With 1 base removed from V and 3 bases from J, the gap between germline ends came to 3 bases. Germline assignment: CDR1 MNHNS and CDR2 SASEGT. CDR3 in amino acids: CASSEGDTGELFF. For the CDR3, the DNA is TGTGCCAGCAGTGAAGGGGACACCGGGGAGCTGTTTTTT.

This clone has just one count. The chain recombines TRBV15 with TRBJ1-1; 12 nucleotides align to TRBD1. The J segment lost 6 bases and the V segment lost 1 base, leaving 3 bases of the junction unmatched. The CDR3 extends over 15 amino acids. Germline-derived CDR1 and CDR2 are LNHNV and YYDKDF (reference sequence). The CDR3 sequence: CATSRGGQGASEAFF. The CDR3, as DNA: TGTGCCACCAGCAGAGGGGGACAGGGGGCCTCTGAAGCTTTCTTT.